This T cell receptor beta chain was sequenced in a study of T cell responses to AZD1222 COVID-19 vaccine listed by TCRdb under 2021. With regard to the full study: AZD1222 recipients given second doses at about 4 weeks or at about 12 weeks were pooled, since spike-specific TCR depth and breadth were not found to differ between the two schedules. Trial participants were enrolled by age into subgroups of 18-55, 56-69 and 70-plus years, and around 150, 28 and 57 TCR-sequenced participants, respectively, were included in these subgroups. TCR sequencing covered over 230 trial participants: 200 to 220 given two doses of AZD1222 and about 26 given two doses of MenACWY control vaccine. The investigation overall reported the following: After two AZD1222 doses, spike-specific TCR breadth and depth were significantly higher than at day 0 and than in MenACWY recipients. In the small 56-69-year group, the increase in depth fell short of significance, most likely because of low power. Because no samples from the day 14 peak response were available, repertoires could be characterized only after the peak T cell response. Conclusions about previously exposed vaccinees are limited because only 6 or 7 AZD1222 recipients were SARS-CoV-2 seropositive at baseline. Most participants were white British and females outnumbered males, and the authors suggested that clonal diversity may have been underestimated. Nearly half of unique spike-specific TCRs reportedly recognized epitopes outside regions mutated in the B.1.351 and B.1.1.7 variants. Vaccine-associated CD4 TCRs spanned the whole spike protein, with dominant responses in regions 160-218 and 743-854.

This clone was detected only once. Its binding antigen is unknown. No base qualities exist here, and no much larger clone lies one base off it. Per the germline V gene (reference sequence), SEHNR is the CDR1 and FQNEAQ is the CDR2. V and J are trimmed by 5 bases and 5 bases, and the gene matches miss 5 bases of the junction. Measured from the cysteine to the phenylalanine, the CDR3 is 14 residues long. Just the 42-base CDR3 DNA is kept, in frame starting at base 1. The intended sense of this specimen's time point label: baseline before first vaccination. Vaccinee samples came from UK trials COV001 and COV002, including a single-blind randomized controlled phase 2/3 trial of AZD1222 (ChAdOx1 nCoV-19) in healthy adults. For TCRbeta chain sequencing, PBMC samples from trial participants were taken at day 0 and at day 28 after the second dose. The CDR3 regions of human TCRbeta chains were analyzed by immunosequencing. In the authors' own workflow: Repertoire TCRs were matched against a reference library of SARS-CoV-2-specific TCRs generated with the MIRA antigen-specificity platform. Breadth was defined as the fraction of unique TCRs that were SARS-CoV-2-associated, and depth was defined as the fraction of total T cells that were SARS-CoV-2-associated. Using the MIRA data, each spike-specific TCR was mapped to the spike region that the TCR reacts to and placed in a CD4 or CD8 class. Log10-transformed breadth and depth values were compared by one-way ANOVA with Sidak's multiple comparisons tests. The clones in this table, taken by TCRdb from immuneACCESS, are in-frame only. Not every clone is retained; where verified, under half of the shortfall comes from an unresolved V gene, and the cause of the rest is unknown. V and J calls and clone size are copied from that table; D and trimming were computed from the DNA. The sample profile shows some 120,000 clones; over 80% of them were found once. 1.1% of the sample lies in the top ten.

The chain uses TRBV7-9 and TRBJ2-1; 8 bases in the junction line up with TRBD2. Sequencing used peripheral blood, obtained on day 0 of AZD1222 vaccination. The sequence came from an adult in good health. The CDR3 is CASSIGTSNNEQFF. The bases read TGTGCCAGCAGCATCGGGACTAGTAACAATGAGCAGTTCTTC.